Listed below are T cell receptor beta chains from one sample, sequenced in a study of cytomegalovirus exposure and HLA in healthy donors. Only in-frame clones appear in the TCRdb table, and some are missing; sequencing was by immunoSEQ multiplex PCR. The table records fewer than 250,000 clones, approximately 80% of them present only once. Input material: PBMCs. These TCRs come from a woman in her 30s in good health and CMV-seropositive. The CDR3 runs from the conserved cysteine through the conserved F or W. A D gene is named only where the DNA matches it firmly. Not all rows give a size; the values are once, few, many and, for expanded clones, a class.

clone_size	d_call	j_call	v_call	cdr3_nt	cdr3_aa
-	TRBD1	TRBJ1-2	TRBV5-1	TGCGCCAGCAGCTTAGGGACAGATAAAGACTATGGCTACACCTTC	CASSLGTDKDYGYTF
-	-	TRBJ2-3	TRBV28	TGTGCCAGCAGTCTAGAGCAGCGCACAGATACGCAGTATTTT	CASSLEQRTDTQYF
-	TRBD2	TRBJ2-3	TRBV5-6	TGTGCCAGCAGCACCCCTAGCGGGAGGGCCGCGTTTGGCACAGATACGCAGTATTTT	CASSTPSGRAAFGTDTQYF
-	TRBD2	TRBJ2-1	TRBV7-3	TGTGCCAGCAGCTTAAGGCCAGCGGGAGGCCTCTCCTACAATGAGCAGTTCTTC	CASSLRPAGGLSYNEQFF
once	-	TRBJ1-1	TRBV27	TGTGCCAGCAGTGTGTCCGGGACCGAAGCTTTCTTT	CASSVSGTEAFF
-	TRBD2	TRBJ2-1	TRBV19	TGTGCCATTAGGTGGGGACTAGCGGACAATGAGCAGTTCTTC	CAIRWGLADNEQFF
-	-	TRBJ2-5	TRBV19	TGTGCCAGTAGTATTGGGGGTGGCAGGGAGGAGACCCAGTACTTC	CASSIGGGREETQYF
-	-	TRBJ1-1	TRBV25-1	TGTGCCAGCAGTGAATCAACGGGTTGGGACACTGAAGCTTTCTTT	CASSESTGWDTEAFF
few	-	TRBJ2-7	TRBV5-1	TGCGCCAGCAGCTTCCGGGACGGAAGCTCCTACGAGCAGTACTTC	CASSFRDGSSYEQYF
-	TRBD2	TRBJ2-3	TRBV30	TGTGCCTGGAACCCCGGGACTAGCGGATTCACAGATACGCAGTATTTT	CAWNPGTSGFTDTQYF
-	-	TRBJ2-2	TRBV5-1	TGCGCCAGCAGCTGGGCCACCCCCGAGACCGGGGAGCTGTTTTTT	CASSWATPETGELFF
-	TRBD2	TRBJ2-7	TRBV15	TGTGCCACCAGCACAACCTCGGCTAGCGGGAGTCTCTACGAGCAGTACTTC	CATSTTSASGSLYEQYF
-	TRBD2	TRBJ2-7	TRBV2	TGTGCCAGCACTGTATTAGCGGGAAGCTCCTACGAGCAGTACTTC	CASTVLAGSSYEQYF
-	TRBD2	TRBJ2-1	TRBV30	TGTGCCTGGAGAGCCACCCACCCCGGACTAGCGGGAGTTTACAATGAGCAGTTCTTC	CAWRATHPGLAGVYNEQFF